The rows below give T cell receptor beta chains drawn from one sample of a study of blood T cell repertoires in COVID-19. Profiled with immunoSEQ multiplex PCR; TCRdb holds only in-frame clones, not every one. The sample contains about 200,000 clones, 75% to 90% of which appear only once. Sequencing used peripheral blood. Receptor source: a man in his 60s with acute or convalescent COVID-19. Each CDR3 is given with its conserved first and last residue. D genes are given only for firm matches. Only some rows state a clone size, as once, few, many or a class for expanded clones.

TRBV29-1,TRBJ2-1,TRBD2,-,CSGLIPGLAVEQFF,TGCAGCGGTCTGATACCGGGACTAGCGGTTGAGCAGTTCTTC
TRBV24-1,TRBJ1-1,-,-,CATSQSGRGLTSNTEAFF,TGTGCCACCAGTCAGAGTGGCAGGGGACTAACCTCGAACACTGAAGCTTTCTTT
TRBV10-2,TRBJ1-1,-,-,CASRKMQQKENTEAFF,TGCGCCAGCCGGAAAATGCAACAGAAAGAAAACACTGAAGCTTTCTTT
TRBV5-1,TRBJ1-1,TRBD1,-,CASSRQGGTEAFF,TGCGCCAGCAGCCGCCAGGGGGGTACTGAAGCTTTCTTT
TRBV9,TRBJ2-7,TRBD2,-,CASSMGLAQAYEQYF,TGTGCCAGCAGCATGGGACTAGCGCAAGCCTACGAGCAGTACTTC
TRBV6-5,TRBJ2-7,-,few,CASSYSQGMLYEQYF,TGTGCCAGCAGTTACTCCCAGGGAATGTTATACGAGCAGTACTTC
TRBV2,TRBJ2-1,-,-,CASSVRAGSYNEQFF,TGTGCCAGCAGTGTTAGAGCGGGTTCCTACAATGAGCAGTTCTTC
TRBV19,TRBJ2-3,-,-,CASSIQAGKITDTQYF,TGTGCCAGTAGTATCCAAGCAGGGAAAATCACAGATACGCAGTATTTT
TRBV7-9,TRBJ2-3,TRBD1,-,CASLPRDRVVDTQYF,TGTGCCAGTCTTCCCCGGGACAGGGTGGTAGATACGCAGTATTTT
TRBV7-2,TRBJ1-2,-,-,CASSLASVRDGYTF,TGTGCCAGCAGCTTAGCATCGGTACGGGATGGCTACACCTTC
TRBV10-2,TRBJ2-5,TRBD1,-,CASSEGARQETQYF,TGCGCCAGCAGCGAGGGGGCGAGGCAAGAGACCCAGTACTTC
TRBV6-2/TRBV6-3,TRBJ2-7,TRBD2,-,CASSYDIWTSGGYEQYF,TGTGCCAGCAGTTACGATATATGGACTAGCGGGGGTTACGAGCAGTACTTC
TRBV4-2,TRBJ1-3,-,-,CASSPRTINTSGNTIYF,TGTGCCAGCAGCCCTAGGACAATCAACACTTCTGGAAACACCATATATTTT
TRBV5-1,TRBJ2-1,TRBD2,-,CASSLASGSGALFF,TGCGCCAGCAGCCTGGCTAGCGGGAGTGGGGCACTGTTCTTC
TRBV19,TRBJ1-5,-,-,CASSPIGGGLWNQPQHF,TGTGCCAGTAGTCCAATTGGCGGGGGACTCTGGAATCAGCCCCAGCATTTT
TRBV5-1,TRBJ1-3,-,-,CASSLYTGSDRRNTIYF,TGCGCCAGCAGCTTGTATACGGGGTCCGATAGAAGAAACACCATATATTTT
TRBV5-5,TRBJ1-2,TRBD1,-,CASSQGAEYGYTF,TGTGCCAGCAGCCAGGGGGCAGAATATGGCTACACCTTC
TRBV18,TRBJ1-5,TRBD1,-,CASSPNRGAYSNQPQHF,TGTGCCAGCTCACCAAACAGGGGGGCTTATAGCAATCAGCCCCAGCATTTT
TRBV4-1,TRBJ2-2,-,once,CASSQARTPLGTGELFF,TGCGCCAGCAGCCAAGCCCGGACTCCACTGGGTACCGGGGAGCTGTTTTTT
TRBV3-1/TRBV3-2,TRBJ2-7,TRBD2,-,CASSQDSSGVYEQYF,TGTGCCAGCAGCCAAGATTCTAGCGGGGTATACGAGCAGTACTTC
TRBV7-9,TRBJ1-1,-,-,CASSLGRGGTEAFF,TGTGCCAGCAGCTTAGGGAGGGGGGGAACTGAAGCTTTCTTT
TRBV7-2,TRBJ2-5,TRBD1,-,CASSRGQGETQYF,TGTGCCAGCAGCCGCGGACAGGGGGAGACCCAGTACTTC
TRBV7-8,TRBJ2-2,TRBD2,-,CASSFSTSGLLTNTGELFF,TGTGCCAGCAGCTTTTCGACTAGCGGGCTACTAACGAACACCGGGGAGCTGTTTTTT
TRBV3-1/TRBV3-2,TRBJ2-5,-,once,CASSQAGLRQETQYF,TGTGCCAGCAGCCAAGCAGGGTTACGCCAAGAGACCCAGTACTTC
TRBV10-3,TRBJ1-2,TRBD1,-,CAISEDRVSVTF,TGTGCCATCAGTGAGGACAGGGTCTCGGTCACCTTC
TRBV6-2/TRBV6-3,TRBJ1-1,-,few,CASSYSTDLTEAFF,TGTGCCAGCAGTTATTCGACAGATCTTACTGAAGCTTTCTTT
TRBV11-2,TRBJ1-2,-,-,CASRPTRGFGYTF,TGTGCCAGCAGACCTACCAGGGGATTTGGCTACACCTTC
TRBV2,TRBJ1-5,TRBD1,-,CASGLQGPGNQPQHF,TGTGCCAGCGGATTACAGGGGCCAGGCAATCAGCCCCAGCATTTT
TRBV10-3,TRBJ2-7,TRBD2,-,CAIGGGTSPYEQYF,TGTGCCATCGGCGGCGGGACTAGCCCCTACGAGCAGTACTTC
TRBV10-3,TRBJ1-1,-,once,CAISVDRTTEAFF,TGTGCCATCAGTGTAGACAGGACCACTGAAGCTTTCTTT
TRBV27,TRBJ2-2,TRBD2,-,CASRIAGERTGELFF,TGTGCCAGCAGAATAGCGGGGGAACGCACCGGGGAGCTGTTTTTT
TRBV10-1,TRBJ2-1,-,-,CASSQLTGSEQFF,TGCGCCAGCAGCCAATTGACAGGTAGTGAGCAGTTCTTC
TRBV7-8,TRBJ1-3,-,-,CASTHLLPQGPGNTIYF,TGTGCCAGCACCCATCTTTTACCCCAGGGGCCTGGAAACACCATATATTTT
TRBV11-2,TRBJ2-1,-,-,CASSLNIRAGLFF,TGTGCCAGCAGCTTAAATATCCGGGCGGGACTGTTCTTC
TRBV3-1/TRBV3-2,TRBJ2-1,TRBD2,-,CASSQVGGRNEQFF,TGTGCCAGCAGCCAAGTAGGCGGGAGAAACGAGCAGTTCTTC
TRBV11-2,TRBJ1-6,-,-,CASSLEASYNSPLHF,TGTGCCAGCAGCTTAGAGGCCTCCTATAATTCACCCCTCCACTTT
TRBV2,TRBJ2-1,TRBD1,once,CASSPGQGPYNEQFF,TGTGCCAGCAGCCCGGGACAGGGCCCCTACAATGAGCAGTTCTTC
TRBV27,TRBJ1-2,TRBD1,-,CASSRQGGGGYTF,TGTGCCAGCAGTAGACAGGGAGGAGGGGGCTACACCTTC
TRBV4-1,TRBJ1-6,-,-,CASSQGSGNNSPLHF,TGCGCCAGCAGCCAAGGGTCAGGGAATAATTCACCCCTCCACTTT
TRBV20-1,TRBJ1-1,TRBD1,-,CSASHRGWEAFF,TGCAGTGCTAGTCACAGGGGATGGGAAGCTTTCTTT
TRBV11-2,TRBJ2-5,-,-,CASSFEETQYF,TGTGCCAGCAGCTTCGAAGAGACCCAGTACTTC
TRBV10-1,TRBJ2-7,TRBD2,once,CASSREGWPYEQYF,TGCGCCAGCAGCAGGGAGGGATGGCCCTACGAGCAGTACTTC
TRBV5-1,TRBJ2-3,TRBD2,-,CASSLGTSGGYTQYF,TGCGCCAGCAGCTTGGGGACTAGCGGGGGATATACGCAGTATTTT
TRBV3-1/TRBV3-2,TRBJ1-3,-,many,CASSPHSMTGNTIYF,TGTGCCAGCAGCCCCCATTCCATGACAGGAAACACCATATATTTT
TRBV2,TRBJ2-3,TRBD1,-,CASNKDRGTDTQYF,TGTGCCAGCAATAAAGACAGGGGCACAGATACGCAGTATTTT
TRBV7-3,TRBJ2-1,TRBD2,-,CASSLTSAGAYNEQFF,TGTGCCAGCAGCTTAACGTCAGCGGGGGCGTACAATGAGCAGTTCTTC
TRBV18,TRBJ1-2,-,-,CASSPDSGYGYTF,TGTGCCAGCTCACCCGACAGTGGCTATGGCTACACCTTC
TRBV3-1/TRBV3-2,TRBJ1-2,-,-,CASSQVRYSSYGYTF,TGTGCCAGCAGCCAAGTAAGGTACAGTAGCTATGGCTACACCTTC
TRBV7-3,TRBJ2-3,TRBD2,-,CASSLTSGRADTQYF,TGTGCCAGCAGCTTAACTAGCGGGAGAGCAGATACGCAGTATTTT
TRBV6-5,TRBJ1-1,TRBD1,-,CASTVGQGRTEAFF,TGTGCCAGCACCGTCGGACAGGGTCGGACTGAAGCTTTCTTT
TRBV20-1,TRBJ2-1,TRBD2,-,CSASSSGGAAPYNEQFF,TGCAGTGCTAGTTCTAGCGGGGGGGCCGCCCCCTACAATGAGCAGTTCTTC
TRBV5-1,TRBJ1-5,-,few,CASSEGSDSNQPQHF,TGCGCCAGCAGCGAGGGCAGCGATAGCAATCAGCCCCAGCATTTT
TRBV9,TRBJ1-1,-,once,CASSDQDTEAFF,TGTGCCAGCAGCGATCAGGACACTGAAGCTTTCTTT
TRBV9,TRBJ1-4,TRBD1,once,CASSAGTGRTNEKLFF,TGTGCCAGCAGCGCCGGGACAGGGAGGACTAATGAAAAACTGTTTTTT
TRBV2,TRBJ2-7,-,-,CASSVGDIYYEQYF,TGTGCCAGCAGCGTGGGGGACATCTACTACGAGCAGTACTTC
TRBV6-4,TRBJ2-3,TRBD2,-,CASSWTSGDTDTQYF,TGTGCCAGCAGTTGGACTAGCGGAGACACAGATACGCAGTATTTT
TRBV10-3,TRBJ1-1,TRBD1,-,CAISEPPGGRNTEAFF,TGTGCCATCAGTGAGCCACCAGGGGGACGGAACACTGAAGCTTTCTTT
TRBV10-3,TRBJ2-3,-,-,CATSAVSTDTQYF,TGTGCCACTTCGGCGGTCTCCACAGATACGCAGTATTTT
TRBV5-6,TRBJ1-2,TRBD1,once,CASSLGQGANYGYTF,TGTGCCAGCAGCTTGGGACAGGGCGCTAACTATGGCTACACCTTC
TRBV24-1,TRBJ2-1,TRBD2,-,CATSDSGLAGRQFF,TGTGCCACCAGTGACTCAGGACTAGCGGGACGGCAGTTCTTC